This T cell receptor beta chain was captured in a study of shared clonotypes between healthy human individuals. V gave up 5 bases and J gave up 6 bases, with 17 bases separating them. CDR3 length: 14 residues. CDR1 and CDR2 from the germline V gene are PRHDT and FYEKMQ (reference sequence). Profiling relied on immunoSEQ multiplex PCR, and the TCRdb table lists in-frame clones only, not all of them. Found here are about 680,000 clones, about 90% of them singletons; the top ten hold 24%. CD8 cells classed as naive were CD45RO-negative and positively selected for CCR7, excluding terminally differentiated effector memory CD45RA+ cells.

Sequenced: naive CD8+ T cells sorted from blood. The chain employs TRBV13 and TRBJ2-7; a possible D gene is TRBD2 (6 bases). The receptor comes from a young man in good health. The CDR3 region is CASSQGRMSGEQYF. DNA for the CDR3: TGTGCCAGCAGCCAAGGGAGGATGTCGGGCGAGCAGTACTTC.